The clone carrying this T cell receptor beta chain was seen a handful of times. No antigen is known for it. This entry comes from a study of T-cell reconstitution after alpha-beta-depleted transplantation in children. Study results and limitations: As was reported, about two months after transplant, alpha-beta T cells came from several hundred expanded graft clones.

The library targeted TCRbeta and was prepared with unique molecular identifiers. TCRdb passed the PCR reads through MiXCR, listing each CDR3 protein once. The repertoire holds a few hundred thousand distinct CDR3 sequences, with more than 20% as singletons. Trimming removed 0 bases from V and 9 bases from J; junction bases left unmatched: 9. The CDR3 loop spans 16 amino acids. Germline CDR1 is SGHRS and CDR2 is YFSETQ. This TCR was recovered from a boy younger than two with Wiskott-Aldrich syndrome, due to receive a stem cell transplant. The sequences come from PBMCs, collected before TCRalphabeta/CD19-depleted stem cell transplant. This rearrangement joins TRBV5-1 to TRBJ2-1, with 10 bases fitting TRBD2. DNA of the CDR3: TGCGCCAGCAGCTTGGAAGGAGCGGGAGGGCCGGGTGAGCAGTTCTTC. Residues: CASSLEGAGGPGEQFF.